This TCR beta chain was identified in a study of OX40 agonist ivuxolimab in advanced cancers. Background on the whole study: Ivuxolimab was a fully human IgG2 agonistic monoclonal antibody targeting the costimulatory receptor OX40 (CD134). Intravenous ivuxolimab was administered to patients every 2 weeks at six dose levels: 0.01, 0.1, 0.3, 1.5, 3 and 10 mg/kg. Of the approximately 50 dose-escalation patients, hepatocellular carcinoma was present in roughly 19, melanoma in some 15, renal cell carcinoma in 9 and head and neck cancer in 9. The dose-escalation cohort was around 83% male with a mean age of around 64 years, ranging from about 23 to 85. Prior anti-PD-1, anti-PD-L1 or anti-CTLA-4 therapy was permitted, and checkpoint inhibitors had been received by roughly 40% of dose-escalation patients. Three dose-escalation patients achieved partial responses, one with hepatocellular carcinoma and two with cutaneous melanoma. The point of sequencing TCRbeta in the periphery was to test whether ivuxolimab changed TCR sequence diversity and drove clonal T-cell expansion. The monotherapy dose-escalation portion (N ≈ 56 patients) of the phase I ivuxolimab trial is reported in the paper.

Study-level results and caveats: At doses of 0.1 to 3.0 mg/kg, clonal expansion of both CD4+ and CD8+ blood T cells was observed from baseline to week 6. In the 0.1-3.0 mg/kg groups, partial responders had among the lowest normalized peripheral clonal expansion, particularly in CD8+ T cells. On average, CD8+ T cells showed more expanded clones than CD4+ T cells after ivuxolimab. Low levels of normalized T-cell clonal expansion were also seen in some patients who did not respond. The antigen specificity of the peripheral T cells that underwent clonal expansion was not determined.

Via the germline V gene, CDR1 is MDHEN and CDR2 SYDVKM. Ends trimmed: V by 2 bases, J by 6 bases; bases unmatched to a gene: 5. The CDR3, cysteine through phenylalanine, is 14 amino acids long. Kept here is only the CDR3 DNA, which spans 42 bases and is read in frame from base 1. Patients with a history of autoimmune disease or receiving systemic immunosuppression were excluded from the trial. In every dose cohort, peripheral blood was drawn for TCR sequencing at baseline, cycle 4 day 1, and cycle 7 day 1. Samples came from an open-label, multicenter, first-in-human phase I dose-escalation trial of ivuxolimab. The trial enrolled adults with locally advanced or metastatic head and neck squamous cell, hepatocellular, melanoma or renal cell carcinoma. Before TCR sequencing, CD4+ T cells and CD8+ T cells were sorted from peripheral blood as separate populations. To sequence the TCRbeta CDR3 region, genomic DNA was isolated from the sorted cells. The immunoSEQ Assay was used for sequencing of TCRbeta CDR3 regions. TCRdb provides this immuneACCESS table in a form limited to in-frame rearrangements. Some clones are lacking; in checked studies, under half of them reflect an unresolved V gene, and why the rest are absent is not known. For this sample there are about 27,000 clones; roughly 90% appear just once. Together, the top ten hold less than 20% of the sample.

A note on this clone: Its antigen remains undetermined. There are no base qualities to consult, and no much larger clone falls within one base.

Recombination joined TRBV28 with TRBJ2-5; TRBD2 fits 8 bases in the junction. The sequence came from an adult with an advanced solid tumor such as melanoma, head and neck, liver or kidney cancer. Sequencing was performed on CD4+ or CD8+ T cells sorted from blood, taken in a trial of the OX40 agonist ivuxolimab. The nucleotide sequence reads as follows: TGTGCCAGCAGTTTACTAGCGGGTGGGAAGACCCAGTACTTC. This translates into CASSLLAGGKTQYF.